This is a list of T cell receptor beta chains from one sample in a study of T cell responses to AZD1222 COVID-19 vaccine. The data were produced by immunoSEQ multiplex PCR, yet TCRdb's version contains in-frame clones alone and is incomplete. The sample shows roughly 120,000 clones, under 85% of them seen only once. Sequenced material: peripheral blood, taken on day 0 of AZD1222 vaccination. All receptors come from an adult in good health. The CDR3 runs from the conserved cysteine through the conserved F or W. Fields, in order: J gene, CDR3 length, V gene, CDR3 protein.

J gene: TRBJ1-3; CDR3 length: 13; V gene: TRBV29-1; CDR3 protein: CSVGPSSGNTIYF
J gene: TRBJ1-5; CDR3 length: 13; V gene: TRBV6-5; CDR3 protein: CASMKGLNQPQHF
J gene: TRBJ2-1; CDR3 length: 17; V gene: TRBV5-1; CDR3 protein: CASRPRLAVGAYNEQFF
J gene: TRBJ1-5; CDR3 length: 15; V gene: TRBV28; CDR3 protein: CASSLGQGASQPQHF
J gene: TRBJ2-6; CDR3 length: 13; V gene: TRBV3-1/TRBV3-2; CDR3 protein: CASSSFGANVLTF
J gene: TRBJ2-2; CDR3 length: 14; V gene: TRBV5-1; CDR3 protein: CASSPGTGAGELFF
J gene: TRBJ1-5; CDR3 length: 16; V gene: TRBV12-5; CDR3 protein: CASGLVLTTSNQPQHF
J gene: TRBJ1-2; CDR3 length: 11; V gene: TRBV20-1; CDR3 protein: CSVARAYGYTF
J gene: TRBJ1-1; CDR3 length: 16; V gene: TRBV28; CDR3 protein: CASSHQTRDRNTEAFF
J gene: TRBJ2-5; CDR3 length: 15; V gene: TRBV6-5; CDR3 protein: CASSYGSQPKETQYF
J gene: TRBJ1-6; CDR3 length: 15; V gene: TRBV9; CDR3 protein: CASSASGGGNSPLHF
J gene: TRBJ1-4; CDR3 length: 14; V gene: TRBV10-1; CDR3 protein: CATVARTGNEKLFF
J gene: TRBJ1-1; CDR3 length: 11; V gene: TRBV20-1; CDR3 protein: CSADGYTEAFF
J gene: TRBJ2-2; CDR3 length: 16; V gene: TRBV29-1; CDR3 protein: CSVEFWTSGRAGELFF
J gene: TRBJ1-1; CDR3 length: 15; V gene: TRBV7-9; CDR3 protein: CASSLGDRMNTEAFF
J gene: TRBJ1-4; CDR3 length: 14; V gene: TRBV6-2/TRBV6-3; CDR3 protein: CASSSGTGGRKLFF
J gene: TRBJ2-7; CDR3 length: 13; V gene: TRBV29-1; CDR3 protein: CSAAAGGRYEQYF
J gene: TRBJ1-1; CDR3 length: 13; V gene: TRBV5-4; CDR3 protein: CASSPMGDREAFF
J gene: TRBJ2-7; CDR3 length: 14; V gene: TRBV28; CDR3 protein: CASSLNAGFGEQYF
J gene: TRBJ2-7; CDR3 length: 11; V gene: TRBV6-5; CDR3 protein: CASRGGYEQYF